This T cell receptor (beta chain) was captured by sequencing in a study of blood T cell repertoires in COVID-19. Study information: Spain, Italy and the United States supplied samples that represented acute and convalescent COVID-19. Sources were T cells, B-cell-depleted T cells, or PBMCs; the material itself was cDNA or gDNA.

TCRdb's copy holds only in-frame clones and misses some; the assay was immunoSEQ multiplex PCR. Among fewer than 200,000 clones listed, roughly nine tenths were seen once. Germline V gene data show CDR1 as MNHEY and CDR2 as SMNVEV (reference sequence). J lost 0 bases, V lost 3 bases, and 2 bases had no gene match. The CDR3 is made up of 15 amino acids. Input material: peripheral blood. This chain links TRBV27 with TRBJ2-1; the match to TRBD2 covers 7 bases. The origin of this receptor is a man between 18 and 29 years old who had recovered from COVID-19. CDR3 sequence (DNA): TGTGCCAGCAGTTTTTTAGCGGGCTCCTACAATGAGCAGTTCTTC. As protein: CASSFLAGSYNEQFF.